There are many counts of the clone carrying this T cell receptor beta chain. What it binds is not known. CDR3 length equals 16 residues. V was shortened by 0 bases and J by 2 bases, with 11 bases between the two germline ends. From germline, CDR1 is SNHLY and CDR2 FYNNEI. The sample comes from a study of T cells in Graves' hyperthyroidism and ophthalmopathy. Regarding the study as a whole: Ophthalmopathy, as predicted by the model, came a median around 6.7 months after the prediction.

Hyperthyroidism patients were newly diagnosed, had disease duration under 2 months, and were aged 18 to 65 years. Diagnosing involved the use of clinical symptoms, serum thyroxine and TRAb, thyroid ultrasound and orbital computed tomography. RNA transcripts provided the source from which TCR beta CDR3 regions were amplified. The HTBI primer set was used in a first-round RT-PCR of the TCR CDR3. TCRdb re-derived calls from the multiplex PCR reads in MiXCR, one entry per CDR3 protein. The sample lists 85,000 to 110,000 distinct CDR3 sequences, 47% occurring once. The chain is built from TRBV2 and TRBJ2-1; the D is unclear. Sequenced input: blood. The receptor was isolated from a man aged 35-49 years with Graves' hyperthyroidism. CDR3 DNA: TGTGCCAGCAGTGAAGCGCTTCAGGCTACCTACAATGAGCAGTTCTTC. Translation gives CASSEALQATYNEQFF. The complete variable domain, with remaining parts taken from reference TRBV2 and TRBJ2-1, reads EPEVTQTPSHQVTQMGQEVILRCVPISNHLYFYWYRQILGQKVEFLVSFYNNEISEKSEIFDDQFSVERPDGSNFTLKIRSTKLEDSAMYFCASSEALQATYNEQFFGPGTRLTVL.